The 6 T cell receptor beta chains below were found in one sample sequenced in a study of healthy donors' naive CD4 and CD8 T cells. Starting from roughly 0.55 ug of total RNA, TCR libraries were made with linear amplification. TCRdb passed the reads through MiXCR, listing each CDR3 protein once. The sample holds roughly 200,000 distinct CDR3 sequences; nearly 75% are singletons and the top ten take 2% to 2.5%. The sequenced material came from naive CD4+ and CD8+ T cells sorted from blood, pooled from several donors. These receptors all come from a pool of human donors in good health; the sample pools cells from several healthy donors.

The CDR3 spells CASSLARGRGAFF. CDR3 DNA: TGTGCCAGCAGCTTAGCGAGGGGCAGGGGAGCTTTCTTT. This chain joins TRBV7-8 and TRBJ1-1; D is possibly TRBD1 (6 bases). The CDR3 totals 13 residues. Germline V gene sequence: CDR1 SGHVS, CDR2 FQNEAQ. Trimming removed 0 bases at V and 10 bases at J, with 12 bases between. Drawing the rest from reference TRBV7-8 and TRBJ1-1, the complete variable domain is GAGVSQSPRYKVAKRGQDVALRCDPISGHVSLFWYQQALGQGPEFLTYFQNEAQLDKSGLPSDRFFAERPEGSVSTLKIQRTQQEDSAVYLCASSLARGRGAFFGQGTRLTVV.

This clonotype has more than one count but fewer than ten. V and J are TRBV29-1 and TRBJ1-2, with TRBD1 matching 7 bases. V lost 7 bases, J lost 5 bases, and 13 bases stayed unmatched. Germline values: CDR1 SQVTM, CDR2 ANQGSEA. The length of the CDR3 is 14 residues. The CDR3 DNA follows: TGCAGCGCCTCGGGGGACAGTGAAGGGTATGGCTACACCTTC. It translates to CSASGDSEGYGYTF.

V usage is TRBV2 and J usage is TRBJ2-5; D possibly corresponds to TRBD2 (6 bases). The CDR3 extends over 14 amino acids. Germline CDR1 reads SNHLY; CDR2 reads FYNNEI. V lost 4 bases, J lost 1 base, and 10 bases lay in between. CDR3 sequence reads: CASSAGTSQETQYF. The CDR3 DNA sequence: TGTGCCAGCAGTGCCGGGACTTCCCAAGAGACCCAGTACTTC.

In DNA, the CDR3 is TGTGCCACCAGCAGAGATATGGGTAGGAATTCACCCCTCCACTTT. The encoded protein is CATSRDMGRNSPLHF. This chain links TRBV15 with TRBJ1-6, with no clear D. From germline, CDR1 is LNHNV and CDR2 YYDKDF (reference sequence). The CDR3 spans 15 residues. V lost 0 bases and J 7 bases, leaving 10 bases between the germline ends.

The CDR3 sequence: CASSSTRGFYGYTF. For the CDR3, the DNA is TGTGCCAGCAGTTCGACCAGGGGGTTTTATGGCTACACCTTC. The chain is built from TRBV27 and TRBJ1-2, with TRBD1 matching over 7 bases. The germline CDR1 and CDR2 sequences are MNHEY and SMNVEV (reference sequence). CDR3 length: 14 residues. V lost 4 bases to trimming and J lost 5 bases; unmatched junction nucleotides: 7.

The rearrangement uses TRBV5-4 and TRBJ2-1; no clear D. The CDR3 has 15 amino acids. Germline assignment: CDR1 SGHNT and CDR2 YYREEE (reference sequence). The V end was cut by 4 bases, the J end by 4 bases, with 15 bases between. The CDR3 spells CASSLGFGWYNEQFF. CDR3 in DNA: TGTGCCAGCAGCCTGGGTTTCGGATGGTACAATGAGCAGTTCTTC. Using reference TRBV5-4 and TRBJ2-1 for the parts outside the CDR3, the full variable domain is ETGVTQSPTHLIKTRGQQVTLRCSSQSGHNTVSWYQQALGQGPQFIFQYYREEENGRGNFPPRFSGLQFPNYSSELNVNALELDDSALYLCASSLGFGWYNEQFFGPGTRLTVL.